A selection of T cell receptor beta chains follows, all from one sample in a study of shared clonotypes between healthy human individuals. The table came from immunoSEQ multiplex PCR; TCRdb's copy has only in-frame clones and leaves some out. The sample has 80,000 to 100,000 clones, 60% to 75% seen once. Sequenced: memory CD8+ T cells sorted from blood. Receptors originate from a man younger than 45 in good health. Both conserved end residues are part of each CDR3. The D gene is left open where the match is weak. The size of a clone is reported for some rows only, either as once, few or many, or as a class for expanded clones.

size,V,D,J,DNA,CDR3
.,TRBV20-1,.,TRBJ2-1,TGCAGTGCTAGTCCCGACAATGAGCAGTTCTTC,CSASPDNEQFF
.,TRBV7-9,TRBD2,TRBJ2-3,TGTGCCAGCAGCCCTTTTTGGTGGACAGCGGGAGCAACAGATACGCAGTATTTT,CASSPFWWTAGATDTQYF
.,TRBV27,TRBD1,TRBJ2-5,TGTGCCAGCAGTCTCCGACAGGGGGGTCCGATACAAGAGACCCAGTACTTC,CASSLRQGGPIQETQYF
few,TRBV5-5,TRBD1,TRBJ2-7,TGTGCCAGCAGCCAAAGTGAGGACAGGGGCTACGAGCAGTACTTC,CASSQSEDRGYEQYF
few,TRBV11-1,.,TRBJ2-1,TGTGCCAGCAGTATAGGAAAGGGGACCCCTTACAATGAGCAGTTCTTC,CASSIGKGTPYNEQFF
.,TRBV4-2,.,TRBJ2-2,TGTGCCAGCAGCTCGAATACCAACGGGGAGCTGTTTTTT,CASSSNTNGELFF
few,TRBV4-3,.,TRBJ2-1,TGCGCCAGCAGCCAAGATCTCTGGGGAGGAAACAATGAGCAGTTCTTC,CASSQDLWGGNNEQFF
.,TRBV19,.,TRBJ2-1,TGTGCCAGTAGTCTCCCAGGCGGGGCAAATGAGCAGTTCTTC,CASSLPGGANEQFF
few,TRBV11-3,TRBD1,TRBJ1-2,TGTGCCAGCAGCTTATTAGAGGGGGCAGGGGGCAATATCGATGGCTACACCTTC,CASSLLEGAGGNIDGYTF
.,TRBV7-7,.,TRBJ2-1,TGTGCTAGCAGCCGATCCTCCGGGACGGTGTCCTACAATGAGCAGTTCTTC,CASSRSSGTVSYNEQFF
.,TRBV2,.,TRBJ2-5,TGTGCCAGCTCCGTCCCGGGCCCCAGGGTTAAACAAGAGACCCAGTACTTC,CASSVPGPRVKQETQYF
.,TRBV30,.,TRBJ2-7,TGTGCCTGGAGTTGGGCCGGGGGTCTCTACGAGCAGTACTTC,CAWSWAGGLYEQYF
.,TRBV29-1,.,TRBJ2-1,TGCAGCGTTGAATCCCTGAATGAGCAGTTCTTC,CSVESLNEQFF
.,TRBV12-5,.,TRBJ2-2,TGTGCTAGTGGGACTGGTCAGGGCGACACCGGGGAGCTGTTTTTT,CASGTGQGDTGELFF
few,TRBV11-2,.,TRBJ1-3,TGTGCCAGCAGCTTAGAAGGAGGACGGAAAGGGGGAAACACCATATATTTT,CASSLEGGRKGGNTIYF
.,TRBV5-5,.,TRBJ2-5,TGTGCCAGCAGCTTGGGGGGGAGAAGACAAGAGACCCAGTACTTC,CASSLGGRRQETQYF
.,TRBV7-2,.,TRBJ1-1,TGTGCCAGCAGCTTAACAGGTTCTACTGAAGCTTTCTTT,CASSLTGSTEAFF
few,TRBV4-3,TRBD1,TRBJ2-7,TGCGCCAGCAGCCAAGTGACAGGGGCGAACTACGAGCAGTACTTC,CASSQVTGANYEQYF
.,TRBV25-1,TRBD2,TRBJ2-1,TGTGCCAGCAGTAATTTGGGGACTAGCGGGAGCGATGAGCAGTTCTTC,CASSNLGTSGSDEQFF
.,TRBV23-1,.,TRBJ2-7,TGCGCCAGCAGTCGGGCAGGGATATCCTACGAGCAGTACTTC,CASSRAGISYEQYF
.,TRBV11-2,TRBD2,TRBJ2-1,TGTGCCAGCAGCTCCCCCCGGACTAGCGGGAGGAATGAGCAGTTCTTC,CASSSPRTSGRNEQFF
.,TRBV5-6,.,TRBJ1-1,TGTGCCAGCAGCTTGGCCGCCAGGGGTGGATTTGGTGAAGCTTTCTTT,CASSLAARGGFGEAFF
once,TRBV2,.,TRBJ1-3,TGTGCCAGCAAGGTCTCTGGAAACACCATATATTTT,CASKVSGNTIYF
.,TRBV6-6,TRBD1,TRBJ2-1,TGTGCCACCCAATCCCAGGGGGCAATTCACAATGAGCAGTTCTTC,CATQSQGAIHNEQFF
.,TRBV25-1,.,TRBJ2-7,TGTGCCAGCAGTGACCCTCGAACAGGGAGATCCTACGAGCAGTACTTC,CASSDPRTGRSYEQYF
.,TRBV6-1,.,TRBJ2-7,TGTGCCAGCAGTACGGGCGGGACCTACGAGCAGTACTTC,CASSTGGTYEQYF
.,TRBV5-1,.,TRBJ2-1,TGCGCCAGCAGCTTGGCCCAAGGCTGGGCTCCATTCGAGCAGTTCTTC,CASSLAQGWAPFEQFF
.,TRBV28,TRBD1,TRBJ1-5,TGTGCCATCACAAAGGGCCGGGACAGGGGGATGCTGGGTAGCAATCAGCCCCAGCATTTT,CAITKGRDRGMLGSNQPQHF
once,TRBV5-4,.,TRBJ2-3,TGTGCCAGCAGGTTGGGGGAAGCGTGGAAAGTCACAGATACGCAGTATTTT,CASRLGEAWKVTDTQYF
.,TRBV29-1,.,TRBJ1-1,TGCAGCGTTGAAGATTCCAGGGGCACATTCTTT,CSVEDSRGTFF
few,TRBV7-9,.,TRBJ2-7,TGTGCCAGCAGCTATCCGGGCTACGAGCAGTACTTC,CASSYPGYEQYF
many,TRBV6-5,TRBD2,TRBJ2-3,TGTGCCAGCAACCGACTAGCGGGATCCGATACGCAGTATTTT,CASNRLAGSDTQYF
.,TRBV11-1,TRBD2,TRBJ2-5,TGTGCCAGCACCCCCCTAGCGGGAGGGACGGGGGAGACCCAGTACTTC,CASTPLAGGTGETQYF
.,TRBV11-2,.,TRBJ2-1,TGTGCCAGCAGCCCAGCCGGGCAAGCGAGGTCCTACAATGAGCAGTTCTTC,CASSPAGQARSYNEQFF
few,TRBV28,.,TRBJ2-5,TGTGCCAGCAGTTTACTCGAAGGGTCCTTCCCCCCAAAAGAGACCCAGTACTTC,CASSLLEGSFPPKETQYF
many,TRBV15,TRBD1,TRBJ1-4,TGTGCCACCAGCAGAAAAACCGGGACAGCAAATGAAAAACTGTTTTTT,CATSRKTGTANEKLFF
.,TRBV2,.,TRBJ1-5,TGTGCCAGCAGTGAACAGGGGATTGGCAATCAGCCCCAGCATTTT,CASSEQGIGNQPQHF
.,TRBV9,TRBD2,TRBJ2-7,TGTGCCAGCAGCTATAGCGGGGCCCTGGGGGAGCAGTACTTC,CASSYSGALGEQYF
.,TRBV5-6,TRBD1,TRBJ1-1,TGTGCCAGCAGCCGCCAGGGGGCGGGCACTGAAGCTTTCTTT,CASSRQGAGTEAFF
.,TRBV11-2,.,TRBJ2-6,TGTGCCAGCAGCTTAGCGCGGAACTCTGGGGCCAACGTCCTGACTTTC,CASSLARNSGANVLTF
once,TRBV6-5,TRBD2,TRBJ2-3,TGTGCCAGCAGTTATGGGACTAGCGAAACAGATACGCAGTATTTT,CASSYGTSETDTQYF
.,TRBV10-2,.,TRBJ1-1,TGCGCCAGCGGGGAACAGGGACTCATGAACACTGAAGCTTTCTTT,CASGEQGLMNTEAFF